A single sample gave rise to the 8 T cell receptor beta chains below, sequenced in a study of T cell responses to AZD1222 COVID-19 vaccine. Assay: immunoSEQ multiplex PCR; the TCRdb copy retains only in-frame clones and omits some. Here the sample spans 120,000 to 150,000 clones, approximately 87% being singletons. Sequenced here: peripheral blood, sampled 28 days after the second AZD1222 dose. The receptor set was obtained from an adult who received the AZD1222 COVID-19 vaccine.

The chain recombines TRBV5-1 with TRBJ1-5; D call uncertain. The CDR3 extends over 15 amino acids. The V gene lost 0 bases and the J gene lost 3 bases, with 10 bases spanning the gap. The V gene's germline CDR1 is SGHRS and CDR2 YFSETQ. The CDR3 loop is CASSLAGDLNQPQHF. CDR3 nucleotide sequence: TGCGCCAGCAGCTTGGCAGGTGACCTCAATCAGCCCCAGCATTTT. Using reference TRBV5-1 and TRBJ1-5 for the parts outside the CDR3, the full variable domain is KAGVTQTPRYLIKTRGQQVTLSCSPISGHRSVSWYQQTPGQGLQFLFEYFSETQRNKGNFPGRFSGRQFSNSRSEMNVSTLELGDSALYLCASSLAGDLNQPQHFGDGTRLSIL.

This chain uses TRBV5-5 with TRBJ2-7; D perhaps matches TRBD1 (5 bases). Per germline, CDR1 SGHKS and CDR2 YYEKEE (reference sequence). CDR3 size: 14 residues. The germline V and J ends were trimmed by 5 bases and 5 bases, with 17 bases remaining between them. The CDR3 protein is CASRPRPRQNEQYV. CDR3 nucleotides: TGTGCCAGCAGGCCAAGGCCCCGACAGAACGAGCAGTACGTC.

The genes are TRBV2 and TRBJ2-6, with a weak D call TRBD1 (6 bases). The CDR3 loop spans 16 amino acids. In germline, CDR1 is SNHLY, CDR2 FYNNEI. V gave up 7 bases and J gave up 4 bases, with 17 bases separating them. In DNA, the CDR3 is TGTGCCAGCATCTCTAAGCAGGGGTCAGGGGCCAACGTCCTGACTTTC. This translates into CASISKQGSGANVLTF.

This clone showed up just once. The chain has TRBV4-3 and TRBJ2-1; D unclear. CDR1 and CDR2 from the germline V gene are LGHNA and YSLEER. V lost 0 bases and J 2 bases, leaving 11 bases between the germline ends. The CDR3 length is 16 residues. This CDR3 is CASSQEGPDAYNEQFF. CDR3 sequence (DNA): TGCGCCAGCAGCCAAGAGGGCCCAGATGCCTACAATGAGCAGTTCTTC.

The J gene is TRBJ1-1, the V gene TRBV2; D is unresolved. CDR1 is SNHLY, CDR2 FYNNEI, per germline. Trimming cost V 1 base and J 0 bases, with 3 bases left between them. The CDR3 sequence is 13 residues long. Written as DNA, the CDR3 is TGTGCCAGCAGTGAAGTTTTGAACACTGAAGCTTTCTTT. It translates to CASSEVLNTEAFF.

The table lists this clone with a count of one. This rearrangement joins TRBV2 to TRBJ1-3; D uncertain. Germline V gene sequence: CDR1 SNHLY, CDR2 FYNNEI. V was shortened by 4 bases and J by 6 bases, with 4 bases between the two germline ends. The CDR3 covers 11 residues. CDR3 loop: CASSVKNTIYF. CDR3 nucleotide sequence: TGTGCCAGCAGTGTTAAAAACACCATATATTTT.

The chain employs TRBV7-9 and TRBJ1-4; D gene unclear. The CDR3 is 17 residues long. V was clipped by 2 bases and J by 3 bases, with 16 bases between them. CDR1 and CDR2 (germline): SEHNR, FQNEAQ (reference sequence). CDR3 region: CASSLSGVWRANEKLFF. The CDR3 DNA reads TGTGCCAGCAGCTTATCTGGAGTCTGGAGGGCTAATGAAAAACTGTTTTTT.

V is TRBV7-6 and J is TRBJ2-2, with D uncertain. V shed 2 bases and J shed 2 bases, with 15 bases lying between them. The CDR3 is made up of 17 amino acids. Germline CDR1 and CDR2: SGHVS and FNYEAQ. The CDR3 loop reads CASSLIVPGLNTGELFF. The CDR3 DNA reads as TGTGCCAGCAGCTTAATAGTCCCGGGTCTAAACACCGGGGAGCTGTTTTTT.